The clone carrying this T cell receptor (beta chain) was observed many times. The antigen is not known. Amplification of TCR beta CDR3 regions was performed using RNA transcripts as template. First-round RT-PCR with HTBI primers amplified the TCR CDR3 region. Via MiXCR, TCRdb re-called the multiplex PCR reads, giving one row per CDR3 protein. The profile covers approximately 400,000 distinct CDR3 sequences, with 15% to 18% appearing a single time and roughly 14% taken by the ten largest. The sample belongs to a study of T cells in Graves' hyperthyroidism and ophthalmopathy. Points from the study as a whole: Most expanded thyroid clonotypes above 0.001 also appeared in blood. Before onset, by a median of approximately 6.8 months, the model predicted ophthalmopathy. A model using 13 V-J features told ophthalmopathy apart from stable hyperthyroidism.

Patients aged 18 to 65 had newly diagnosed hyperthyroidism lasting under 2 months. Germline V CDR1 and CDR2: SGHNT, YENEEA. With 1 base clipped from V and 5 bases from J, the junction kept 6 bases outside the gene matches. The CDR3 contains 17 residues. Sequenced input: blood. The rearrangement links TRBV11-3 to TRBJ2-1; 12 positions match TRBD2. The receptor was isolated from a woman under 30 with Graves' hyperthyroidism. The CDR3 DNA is TGTGCCAGCAGCTTAGGAAGACTAGCGGGAGTCGACAATGAGCAGTTCTTC. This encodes CASSLGRLAGVDNEQFF.